This T cell receptor (beta chain) was identified in a study of blood T cell repertoires in COVID-19. Looking at the study overall: Nucleic acid was either cDNA or gDNA, and it came from T cells, B-cell-depleted T cells, or PBMCs.

From germline, CDR1 is LNHDA and CDR2 SQIVND (reference sequence). The junction had 1 base not matched to a gene; V was cut back by 3 bases and J by 5 bases. The CDR3 consists of 13 residues. This table comes from immunoSEQ multiplex PCR, and its TCRdb copy is limited to in-frame clones, with some not included. The sample comprises about 310,000 clones, approximately 89% of which are singletons, and more than 9% rests with the top ten. Across about two dozen US areas, participants ranged in age from roughly 18 to 89 years. The sequenced sample was PBMCs or T cells enriched from blood (not recorded which). This clonotype was sampled from a woman in her twenties or thirties who had recovered from COVID-19. This chain joins TRBV19 and TRBJ2-1; TRBD1 agrees at 7 bases. The CDR3 DNA is TGTGCCAGTAGTATGACAGGGAACAATGAGCAGTTCTTC. This sequence encodes CASSMTGNNEQFF.